The 18 T cell receptor beta chains below all came from one sample that was sequenced in a study of cytomegalovirus exposure and HLA in healthy donors. The PCR used 60 Vbeta and 13 Jbeta primers. Generated by immunoSEQ multiplex PCR, the TCRdb table keeps only in-frame clones and is missing some. This sample carries over 70,000 clones, about 80% of them seen once, and the ten largest clones take about 23%. Sample: PBMCs. The receptors were sampled from a woman between 50 and 59 years old in good health and CMV-seropositive.

The genes are TRBV18 and TRBJ2-2, with D maybe TRBD1 (5 bases). Trimming shortened V by 0 bases and J by 1 base, and 12 bases separated the two germline ends. Looked up from germline, CDR1 is KGHSH and CDR2 is LQKENI. There are 17 residues in the CDR3. CDR3 sequence: CASSPPGAGMNTGELFF. CDR3 sequence (DNA): TGTGCCAGCTCACCACCAGGGGCAGGGATGAACACCGGGGAGCTGTTTTTT.

This rearrangement joins TRBV27 to TRBJ2-2, with D perhaps matching TRBD2 (5 bases). CDR1 is MNHEY, CDR2 SMNVEV, per germline (reference sequence). The CDR3 has 15 amino acids. V was pared by 3 bases and J by 0 bases, with 8 bases between. In DNA form, the CDR3 reads TGTGCCAGCAGTTTCTCCGGGACGAACACCGGGGAGCTGTTTTTT. Residues: CASSFSGTNTGELFF.

V and J are TRBV11-2 and TRBJ1-1, with 8 bases that match TRBD1. Per the germline V gene, CDR1 is SGHAT and CDR2 is FQNNGV. V shed 2 bases and J 5 bases; nucleotides not matched to a gene: 4. The CDR3 extends over 14 amino acids. The CDR3 protein is CASSLMDRETEAFF. The CDR3 DNA reads TGTGCCAGCAGCTTAATGGACAGGGAAACTGAAGCTTTCTTT. The whole variable domain, remainder taken from reference TRBV11-2 and TRBJ1-1, is EAGVAQSPRYKIIEKRQSVAFWCNPISGHATLYWYQQILGQGPKLLIQFQNNGVVDDSQLPKDRFSAERLKGVDSTLKIQPAKLEDSAVYLCASSLMDRETEAFFGQGTRLTVV.

V gene TRBV15 combines with J gene TRBJ1-4, with TRBD1 matching over 9 bases. The CDR3 sequence is 16 residues long. J gave up 6 bases and V 2 bases, and 7 bases lay outside the gene matches. Germline lookup yields CDR1 LNHNV and CDR2 YYDKDF (reference sequence). The CDR3 here is CATSRSPGTGYEKLFF. The CDR3 DNA reads TGTGCCACCAGCAGATCTCCGGGGACAGGGTATGAAAAACTGTTTTTT.

The V gene is TRBV10-1, the J gene TRBJ2-1; 14 bases are a match to TRBD2. The CDR3 is 16 amino acids. The germline gives CDR1 WNHNN, CDR2 SYGVQD (reference sequence). Trimming cost V 3 bases and J 10 bases; bases outside gene matches: 8. As DNA, the CDR3 is TGCGCCAGCAGTGAATCCGGGACTAGCGGGAGCAGGGAGCAGTTCTTC. Translating gives CASSESGTSGSREQFF.

The chain is built from TRBV19 and TRBJ1-4; TRBD1 might be the D (5 bases). There are 14 residues in the CDR3. V lost 5 bases to trimming and J lost 5 bases, with 12 bases between them. Germline CDR1 reads LNHDA; CDR2 reads SQIVND (reference sequence). Written as DNA, the CDR3 is TGTGCCAGTAGTCAGGGCACTTCAAATGAAAAACTGTTTTTT. It is translated as CASSQGTSNEKLFF. Together with reference TRBV19 and TRBJ1-4, the CDR3 gives the full variable domain: DGGITQSPKYLFRKEGQNVTLSCEQNLNHDAMYWYRQDPGQGLRLIYYSQIVNDFQKGDIAEGYSVSREKKESFPLTVTSAQKNPTAFYLCASSQGTSNEKLFFGSGTQLSVL.

This clone was detected a few times. This sequence joins TRBV11-2 and TRBJ2-7; D call uncertain. The CDR3 length is 13 residues. The germline gives CDR1 SGHAT, CDR2 FQNNGV. The V end was cut by 2 bases, the J end by 6 bases, with 11 bases between. The CDR3 nucleotides read TGTGCCAGCAGCTTAATTAAGGCTAGCGAGCAGTACGTC. Translating it yields CASSLIKASEQYV.

This chain uses TRBV2 with TRBJ2-5; TRBD1 might be the D (5 bases). V was clipped by 5 bases and J by 1 base, with 11 bases between them. The CDR3 has 14 residues. In germline, CDR1 is SNHLY, CDR2 FYNNEI. The CDR3 reads CASSMGPPQETQYF. The CDR3, as DNA: TGTGCCAGCAGTATGGGGCCCCCCCAAGAGACCCAGTACTTC.

V and J are TRBV5-1 and TRBJ2-2, with D possibly TRBD2 on 5 matching bases. Trimming pared 0 bases from V and 6 bases from J, leaving 12 bases between. There are 15 residues in the CDR3. CDR1 and CDR2 (germline): SGHRS, YFSETQ. The CDR3 sequence is CASSLDPSLAGELFF. The CDR3 DNA sequence: TGCGCCAGCAGCTTGGACCCTAGCTTAGCCGGGGAGCTGTTTTTT.

The V and J genes are TRBV18 and TRBJ1-2; 7 positions agree with TRBD1. In germline, CDR1 is KGHSH, CDR2 LQKENI. The CDR3 sequence is 13 residues long. V lost 5 bases and J lost 7; bases outside the gene matches: 7. The chain's CDR3 is CASSYDRVFGYTF. The CDR3 nucleotides are TGTGCCAGCTCATACGACAGGGTCTTTGGCTACACCTTC.

The chain has TRBV2 and TRBJ2-7; TRBD2 might be the D (6 bases). The CDR3 is 14 amino acids. V dropped 5 bases and J dropped 2 bases, with 13 bases sitting between them. Per the germline V gene, CDR1 is SNHLY and CDR2 is FYNNEI. CDR3 in amino acids: CASSSSRGTYEQYF. The CDR3 DNA reads as TGTGCCAGCAGTTCCTCCCGGGGGACCTACGAGCAGTACTTC.

The chain uses TRBV29-1 and TRBJ1-1; tentatively, D is TRBD1 (6 bases). Germline CDR1 is SQVTM and CDR2 is ANQGSEA. This CDR3 contains 12 residues. V was shortened by 0 bases and J by 11 bases, with 13 bases between the two germline ends. The CDR3 spells CSVEDRGGGAFF. CDR3 nucleotides: TGCAGCGTTGAAGATCGGGGGGGCGGGGCTTTCTTT.

The chain is built from TRBV10-1 and TRBJ1-1, with D possibly matching TRBD1 (6 bases). V gave up 4 bases and J gave up 6 bases, with 18 bases separating them. The germline CDR1 and CDR2 sequences are WNHNN and SYGVQD (reference sequence). The CDR3 loop spans 15 amino acids. The CDR3 coding sequence is TGCGCCAGCAGTGGACTCAGGGGAATGAGTTCTGAAGCTTTCTTT. Amino acid sequence: CASSGLRGMSSEAFF.

Of note for this clone: Other nucleotide sequences from this sample produce the same CDR3. The chain employs TRBV27 and TRBJ2-7; 10 bases fit TRBD2. With 7 bases clipped from V and 5 bases from J, the junction kept 11 bases outside the gene matches. The CDR3 has 15 residues. The V gene's germline CDR1 is MNHEY and CDR2 SMNVEV (reference sequence). CDR3: CASKSRLAGDDEQYF. The DNA for the CDR3 is TGTGCCAGCAAATCGAGGCTAGCGGGGGACGACGAGCAGTACTTC.

The V and J genes are TRBV6-1 and TRBJ1-2; D possibly corresponds to TRBD1 (6 bases). Trimming removed 3 bases from V and 4 bases from J, with 9 bases in between. CDR3 length: 13 residues. CDR1 is MNHNS, CDR2 SASEGT, per germline. CDR3 DNA sequence: TGTGCCAGCAGTGATATGGGGGCCTATGGCTACACCTTC. As protein: CASSDMGAYGYTF.

The chain couples TRBV11-2 to TRBJ2-2, with 11 bases lining up with TRBD1. Germline CDR1 SGHAT, CDR2 FQNNGV. The trim removed 4 bases at V and 8 bases at J, leaving 12 bases unmatched. The CDR3 is 17 residues long. CDR3 DNA sequence: TGTGCCAGCAGCTCGGTCCTTGGGACAGGGGGTAGTGGGGAGCTGTTTTTT. Its protein is CASSSVLGTGGSGELFF.

The chain uses TRBV10-3 and TRBJ2-6; D might be TRBD2 (6 bases). The CDR3 sequence is 17 residues long. The germline gives CDR1 ENHRY, CDR2 SYGVKD. Trimming removed 6 bases from V and 0 bases from J, with 15 bases in between. CDR3 loop: CAIRSSATYSGANVLTF. In nucleotides, the CDR3 is TGTGCCATCAGGTCTAGCGCCACCTACTCTGGGGCCAACGTCCTGACTTTC.

This chain connects TRBV4-1 to TRBJ1-6; 9 bases agree with TRBD1. J lost 10 bases, V lost 0 bases, and 7 bases had no gene match. Per the germline V gene, CDR1 is MGHRA and CDR2 is YSYEKL. The CDR3 runs to 16 residues. CDR3 bases: TGCGCCAGCAGCCAAGATTGGGGGACAGGGTACTCACCCCTCCACTTT. Protein: CASSQDWGTGYSPLHF.